This T cell receptor beta chain was identified in a study of Ad26.COV2.S vaccination and SARS-CoV-2 variants. Across the study: The vaccine Ad26.COV2.S was put into the muscle once, or twice with 56 days between.

Only in-frame clones appear in the TCRdb table, and some are missing; sequencing was by immunoSEQ multiplex PCR. Here the sample spans about 250,000 clones, 87% being singletons. Treatment: roughly 20 received Ad26.COV2.S at low or high dose, single or two shots; a few received placebo; per-sample allocation not given. Sample collection was performed on day 63 after the first vaccine or placebo injection. The ends were cut back, 6 bases at V and 6 bases at J, with 12 bases in the middle. The CDR3 has 12 residues. Per germline, CDR1 WNHNN and CDR2 SYGVQD (reference sequence). This sequence joins TRBV10-1 and TRBJ2-7; D is possibly TRBD2 (7 bases). The sequence derives from a person aged 18 to 59 who received the Ad26.COV2.S COVID-19 vaccine or a placebo. The source was peripheral blood, collected in a trial of Ad26.COV2.S vaccine versus placebo. DNA for the CDR3: TGCGCCAGCAGGCCCGGGGGGCCCGAGCAGTACTTC. Protein sequence: CASRPGGPEQYF.